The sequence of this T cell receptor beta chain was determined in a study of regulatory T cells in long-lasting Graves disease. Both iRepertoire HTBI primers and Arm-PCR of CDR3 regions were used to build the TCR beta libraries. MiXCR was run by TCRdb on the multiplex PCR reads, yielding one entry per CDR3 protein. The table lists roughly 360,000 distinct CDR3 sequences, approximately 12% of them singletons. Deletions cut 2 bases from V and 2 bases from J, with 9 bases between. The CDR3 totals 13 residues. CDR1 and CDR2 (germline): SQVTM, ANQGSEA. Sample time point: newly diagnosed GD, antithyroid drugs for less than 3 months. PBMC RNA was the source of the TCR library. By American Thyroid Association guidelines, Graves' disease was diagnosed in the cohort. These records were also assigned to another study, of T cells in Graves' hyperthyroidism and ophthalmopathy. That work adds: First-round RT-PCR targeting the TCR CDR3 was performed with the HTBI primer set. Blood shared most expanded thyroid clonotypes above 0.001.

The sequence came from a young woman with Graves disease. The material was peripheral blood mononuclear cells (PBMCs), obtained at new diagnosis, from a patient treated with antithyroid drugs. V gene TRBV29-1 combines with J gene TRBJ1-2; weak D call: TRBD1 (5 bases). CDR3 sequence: CSVELGVNYGYTF. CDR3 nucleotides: TGCAGCGTTGAACTGGGGGTAAACTATGGCTACACCTTC.